A single sample is the source of the 7 T cell receptor beta chains below, sequenced in a study of T cells after yellow fever vaccination. TCRdb redid the calling of the 5' RACE reads with MiXCR, one entry per CDR3 protein. The data hold 200,000 to 250,000 distinct CDR3 sequences, with less than 9% observed a single time. The specimen was CD4+ T cells sorted from PBMCs, collected 15 days after the yellow fever booster vaccination. These receptors were obtained from a man aged 25-40 years who received the YFV17D yellow fever vaccine.

This clonotype was found many times. The V and J genes are TRBV19 and TRBJ2-1, with 10 bases aligning to TRBD2. Germline V gene sequence: CDR1 LNHDA, CDR2 SQIVND (reference sequence). After removal of 4 bases from V and 6 bases from J, the junction contained 9 bases not matched to a gene. The CDR3 is made up of 16 amino acids. The CDR3 DNA reads TGTGCCAGTAGTACTAGCGGGAGAGTATCTTCCAATGAGCAGTTCTTC. This encodes CASSTSGRVSSNEQFF.

V and J are TRBV7-9 and TRBJ2-2; 10 positions match TRBD1. The length of the CDR3 is 15 residues. The germline V gene has CDR1 SEHNR and CDR2 FQNEAQ (reference sequence). J gave up 4 bases and V 3 bases, and 2 bases lay outside the gene matches. CDR3 region: CASSFGTGVTGELFF. The DNA for the CDR3 is TGTGCCAGCAGCTTTGGGACAGGGGTCACCGGGGAGCTGTTTTTT.

The chain carries TRBV7-3 and TRBJ2-1, with TRBD1 matching 10 bases. Germline values: CDR1 SGHTA, CDR2 FQGTGA. This CDR3 contains 15 residues. Trimming took 5 bases from V and 4 from J; bases not matched to a gene: 5. This CDR3 reads CASSARDRGYNEQFF. The CDR3 bases are TGTGCCAGCAGCGCGCGGGACAGGGGATACAATGAGCAGTTCTTC.

The sample holds a few counts of this clonotype. The chain recombines TRBV19 with TRBJ2-1; 10 nucleotides agree with TRBD2. Losses at the gene ends were 5 bases for V and 4 bases for J; bases not matched to a gene: 8. In germline, CDR1 is LNHDA, CDR2 SQIVND (reference sequence). The CDR3 spans 16 residues. The CDR3 loop is CASSSWTSGIYNEQFF. The CDR3 bases are TGTGCCAGTAGTTCATGGACTAGCGGAATTTACAATGAGCAGTTCTTC.

In this sample, this clonotype turned up many times. The V gene is TRBV5-1, the J gene TRBJ2-3; a weak D match, TRBD1 (6 bases). Germline CDR1 SGHRS, CDR2 YFSETQ. CDR3 size: 14 residues. Deletions cut 2 bases from V and 3 bases from J, with 10 bases between. This chain's CDR3 is CASSLQGRTDTQYF. CDR3 coding DNA: TGCGCCAGCAGCTTACAGGGTCGGACAGATACGCAGTATTTT.

This clonotype was found a few times. The V call is TRBV20-1, the J call TRBJ2-3; 9 bases align to TRBD2. Germline V gene sequence: CDR1 DFQATT, CDR2 SNEGSKA (reference sequence). J gave up 3 bases and V 5 bases, and 6 bases lay outside the gene matches. The CDR3 spans 14 residues. The CDR3 coding sequence is TGCAGTGCTCCGAGCGGGAGGAGGACAGATACGCAGTATTTT. Protein: CSAPSGRRTDTQYF.

This chain connects TRBV7-2 to TRBJ2-5; a weak D match, TRBD2 (5 bases). The length of the CDR3 is 13 residues. Trimming left V 5 bases short and J 5 bases short, with 12 bases between. The germline V gene encodes CDR1 SGHTA and CDR2 FQGNSA. The CDR3 DNA sequence: TGTGCCAGCAGCCGAGGGATAACGGAGACCCAGTACTTC. It yields the protein CASSRGITETQYF.